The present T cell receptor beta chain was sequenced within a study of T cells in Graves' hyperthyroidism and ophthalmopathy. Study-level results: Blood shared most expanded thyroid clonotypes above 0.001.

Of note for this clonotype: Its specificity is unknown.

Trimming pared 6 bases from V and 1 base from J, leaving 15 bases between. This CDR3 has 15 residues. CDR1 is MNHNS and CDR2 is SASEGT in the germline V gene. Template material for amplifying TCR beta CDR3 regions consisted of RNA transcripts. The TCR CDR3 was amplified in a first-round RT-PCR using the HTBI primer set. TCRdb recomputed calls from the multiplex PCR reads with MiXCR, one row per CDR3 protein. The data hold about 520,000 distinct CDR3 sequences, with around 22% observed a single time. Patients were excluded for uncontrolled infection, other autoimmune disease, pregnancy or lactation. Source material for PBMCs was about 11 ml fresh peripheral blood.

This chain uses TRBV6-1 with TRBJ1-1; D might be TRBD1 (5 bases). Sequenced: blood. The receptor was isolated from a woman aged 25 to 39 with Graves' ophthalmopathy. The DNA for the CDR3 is TGTGCCAGCAGCCCTCCGGGGCGAAAGAACACTGAAGCTTTCTTT. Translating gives CASSPPGRKNTEAFF.